The rows below give T cell receptor beta chains drawn from one sample of a study of PD-1 blockade in classical Hodgkin lymphoma. This table comes from immunoSEQ multiplex PCR, and its TCRdb copy is limited to in-frame clones, with some not included. The data show roughly 48,000 clones, around 86% seen once. Sequencing used peripheral blood mononuclear cells (PBMCs), obtained before the fourth cycle of nivolumab. The origin of the receptors is a human donor with classical Hodgkin lymphoma. Both conserved end residues are part of each CDR3. A D gene is named only where the DNA matches it firmly.

V gene: TRBV20-1; D gene: NA; J gene: TRBJ2-7; CDR3 protein: CSARGSYEQYF
V gene: TRBV5-4; D gene: TRBD2; J gene: TRBJ2-1; CDR3 protein: CASAEGASGSWEQFF
V gene: TRBV23-1; D gene: NA; J gene: TRBJ1-2; CDR3 protein: CASTRLLPYGYTF
V gene: TRBV15; D gene: NA; J gene: TRBJ1-4; CDR3 protein: CATSRDTRLNEKLFF
V gene: TRBV5-4; D gene: TRBD1; J gene: TRBJ2-5; CDR3 protein: CASSSGQGQETQYF
V gene: TRBV27; D gene: TRBD1; J gene: TRBJ2-7; CDR3 protein: CASSGTETNYEQYF
V gene: TRBV7-2; D gene: NA; J gene: TRBJ2-5; CDR3 protein: CASSLDGASQYF
V gene: TRBV4-1; D gene: NA; J gene: TRBJ1-5; CDR3 protein: CASSQAGLNQPQHF
V gene: TRBV4-2; D gene: NA; J gene: TRBJ2-1; CDR3 protein: CASSQVSLFSYNEQFF
V gene: TRBV27; D gene: NA; J gene: TRBJ2-1; CDR3 protein: CASGFTPRAGEQFF
V gene: TRBV27; D gene: TRBD2; J gene: TRBJ2-1; CDR3 protein: CASSLGLAGNNEQFF
V gene: TRBV5-1; D gene: NA; J gene: TRBJ2-3; CDR3 protein: CASSLSRAGTDTQYF
V gene: TRBV2; D gene: TRBD1; J gene: TRBJ2-7; CDR3 protein: CASSDRDRGSYEQYF
V gene: TRBV5-8; D gene: TRBD2; J gene: TRBJ2-3; CDR3 protein: CASSPGLAGETDTQYF
V gene: TRBV27; D gene: TRBD1; J gene: TRBJ2-1; CDR3 protein: CASSRRGQAGTGNEQFF
V gene: TRBV9; D gene: NA; J gene: TRBJ2-7; CDR3 protein: CASSVDGHSYEQYF
V gene: TRBV7-2; D gene: TRBD2; J gene: TRBJ2-7; CDR3 protein: CASSLRGGGSNHEQYF
V gene: TRBV19; D gene: NA; J gene: TRBJ1-1; CDR3 protein: CASSILQGRIAFF
V gene: TRBV7-2; D gene: NA; J gene: TRBJ1-1; CDR3 protein: CASSLQLENTEAFF
V gene: TRBV7-9; D gene: TRBD1; J gene: TRBJ2-2; CDR3 protein: CASSQDRWNTGELFF
V gene: TRBV18; D gene: NA; J gene: TRBJ2-1; CDR3 protein: CASSSTVRNEQFF
V gene: TRBV6-1; D gene: TRBD2; J gene: TRBJ2-7; CDR3 protein: CASGGGRGSYEQYF
V gene: TRBV27; D gene: TRBD2; J gene: TRBJ2-3; CDR3 protein: CASSLIAGGSEDTQYF
V gene: TRBV5-1; D gene: TRBD2; J gene: TRBJ2-5; CDR3 protein: CASSMTSVTQETQYF
V gene: TRBV7-9; D gene: TRBD2; J gene: TRBJ2-1; CDR3 protein: CASGLTTSGTYNEQFF
V gene: TRBV14; D gene: NA; J gene: TRBJ2-1; CDR3 protein: CASSQGGFNNEQFF
V gene: TRBV19; D gene: NA; J gene: TRBJ2-7; CDR3 protein: CATGDGPYEQYF
V gene: TRBV15; D gene: TRBD2; J gene: TRBJ2-7; CDR3 protein: CATSARLGLATYEQYF
V gene: TRBV5-1; D gene: NA; J gene: TRBJ2-5; CDR3 protein: CASSLGSSPGVYQETQYF
V gene: TRBV15; D gene: NA; J gene: TRBJ2-2; CDR3 protein: CATSRGWGTGELFF
V gene: TRBV5-4; D gene: TRBD1; J gene: TRBJ2-2; CDR3 protein: CASSWGQPNTGELFF
V gene: TRBV28; D gene: TRBD1; J gene: TRBJ1-1; CDR3 protein: CASRIGQDNTEAFF
V gene: TRBV27; D gene: NA; J gene: TRBJ2-7; CDR3 protein: CASSLGSQGGYEQYF
V gene: TRBV6-1; D gene: TRBD1; J gene: TRBJ1-6; CDR3 protein: CASSDWDRGKNNSPLHF
V gene: TRBV6-6; D gene: NA; J gene: TRBJ1-6; CDR3 protein: CASSYTGTERSPLHF
V gene: TRBV27; D gene: TRBD2; J gene: TRBJ2-3; CDR3 protein: CATRGGRRDTQYF
V gene: TRBV28; D gene: NA; J gene: TRBJ1-1; CDR3 protein: CASSFRGNTEAFF
V gene: TRBV4-1; D gene: NA; J gene: TRBJ2-4; CDR3 protein: CASSQDPGSTKNIQYF
V gene: TRBV19; D gene: NA; J gene: TRBJ1-1; CDR3 protein: CASSMFTGNTEAFF
V gene: TRBV7-6; D gene: NA; J gene: TRBJ1-1; CDR3 protein: CASSRQENTEAFF